Following are 8 T cell receptor beta chains from one sample sequenced in a study of cytomegalovirus exposure and HLA in healthy donors. This PCR relied on a set of 60 Vbeta primers and 13 Jbeta primers. Here immunoSEQ multiplex PCR was the method, and the copy in TCRdb shows in-frame clones only, minus some. The sample comprises about 110,000 clones, more than 70% of which are singletons, and 0.24% rests with the top ten. The specimen sequenced was PBMCs. These receptor sequences come from a man aged 50 to 59 in good health and CMV-seronegative.

The rearrangement joins TRBV4-3 to TRBJ2-7, with 8 bases matching TRBD1. J gave up 1 base and V 0 bases, and 5 bases lay outside the gene matches. Germline V CDR1 and CDR2: LGHNA, YSLEER. The CDR3 contains 16 residues. This chain's CDR3 is CASSQDRQGKSYEQYF. The CDR3 DNA sequence: TGCGCCAGCAGCCAAGATCGACAGGGGAAGTCCTACGAGCAGTACTTC.

The genes are TRBV19 and TRBJ2-3; 8 bases match TRBD2. The trim removed 4 bases at V and 2 bases at J, leaving 5 bases unmatched. CDR1 LNHDA and CDR2 SQIVND come from the germline V gene (reference sequence). The CDR3 has 15 amino acids. The CDR3: CASSTGGGTTDTQYF. DNA for the CDR3: TGTGCCAGTAGTACCGGCGGGGGGACCACAGATACGCAGTATTTT.

V and J are TRBV6-5 and TRBJ1-3; D remains ambiguous. The germline gives CDR1 MNHEY, CDR2 SVGAGI. The CDR3 is made up of 15 amino acids. Trimming cost V 3 bases and J 2 bases, with 11 bases left between them. The CDR3 DNA follows: TGTGCCAGCAGTTATCGATCTACTACTGGAAACACCATATATTTT. As protein: CASSYRSTTGNTIYF.

V and J are TRBV5-1 and TRBJ1-6; D is undetermined. V was trimmed by 2 bases and J by 0 bases, leaving 6 bases between them. The CDR3 has 15 residues. Germline values: CDR1 SGHRS, CDR2 YFSETQ. The CDR3: CASSFESSYNSPLHF. The CDR3 DNA reads TGCGCCAGCAGCTTTGAGAGCTCCTATAATTCACCCCTCCACTTT.

The chain combines TRBV7-2 with TRBJ2-7; TRBD2 matches at 9 bases. With 3 bases clipped from V and 7 bases from J, the junction kept 13 bases outside the gene matches. Germline CDR1 is SGHTA and CDR2 is FQGNSA. The length of the CDR3 is 16 residues. The CDR3 DNA sequence: TGTGCCAGCAGCTTTAGTCATAGCGGGGGCGGGGAAGAGCAGTACTTC. Its translation: CASSFSHSGGGEEQYF.

The V gene is TRBV15, the J gene TRBJ2-7; the match to TRBD1 covers 8 bases. The junction had 3 bases not matched to a gene; V was cut back by 0 bases and J by 2 bases. Looked up from germline, CDR1 is LNHNV and CDR2 is YYDKDF (reference sequence). This CDR3 has 15 amino acids. The DNA for the CDR3 is TGTGCCACCAGCAGAGAGGACAGGGACACCTACGAGCAGTACTTC. It translates to CATSREDRDTYEQYF.

Concerning this clone: The sample carries other DNA sequences with the same CDR3. The chain recombines TRBV5-4 with TRBJ2-7, with D perhaps TRBD1 (5 bases). Trimming cost V 2 bases and J 2 bases, with 8 bases left between them. The germline gives CDR1 SGHNT, CDR2 YYREEE (reference sequence). This CDR3 region has 13 residues. In DNA, the CDR3 is TGTGCCAGCAGCTTAGACAGTCCCTACGAGCAGTACTTC. This codes for CASSLDSPYEQYF. Filled out from reference TRBV5-4 and TRBJ2-7, the complete variable domain reads ETGVTQSPTHLIKTRGQQVTLRCSSQSGHNTVSWYQQALGQGPQFIFQYYREEENGRGNFPPRFSGLQFPNYSSELNVNALELDDSALYLCASSLDSPYEQYFGPGTRLTVT.

The chain combines TRBV11-3 with TRBJ2-3, with TRBD1 matching 10 bases. CDR1 SGHNT and CDR2 YENEEA come from the germline V gene. V dropped 6 bases and J dropped 4; count of bases not matched to a gene: 4. The CDR3 has 14 amino acids. The CDR3 coding sequence is TGTGCCAGCAGTCAGGACAGGGGGGCAGATACGCAGTATTTT. Encoded protein: CASSQDRGADTQYF.